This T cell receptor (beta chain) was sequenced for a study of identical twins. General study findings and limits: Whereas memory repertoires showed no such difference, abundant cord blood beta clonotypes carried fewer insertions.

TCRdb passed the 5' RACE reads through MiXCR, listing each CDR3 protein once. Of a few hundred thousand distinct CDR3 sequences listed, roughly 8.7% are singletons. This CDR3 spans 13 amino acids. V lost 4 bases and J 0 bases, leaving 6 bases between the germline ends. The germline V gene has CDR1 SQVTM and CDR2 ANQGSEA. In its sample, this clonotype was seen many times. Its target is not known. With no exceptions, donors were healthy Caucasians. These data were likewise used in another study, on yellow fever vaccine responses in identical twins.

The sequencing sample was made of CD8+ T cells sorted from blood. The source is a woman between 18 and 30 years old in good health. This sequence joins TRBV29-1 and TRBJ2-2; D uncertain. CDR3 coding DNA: TGCAGCGTTGTCGGCGCGAACACCGGGGAGCTGTTTTTT. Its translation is CSVVGANTGELFF.